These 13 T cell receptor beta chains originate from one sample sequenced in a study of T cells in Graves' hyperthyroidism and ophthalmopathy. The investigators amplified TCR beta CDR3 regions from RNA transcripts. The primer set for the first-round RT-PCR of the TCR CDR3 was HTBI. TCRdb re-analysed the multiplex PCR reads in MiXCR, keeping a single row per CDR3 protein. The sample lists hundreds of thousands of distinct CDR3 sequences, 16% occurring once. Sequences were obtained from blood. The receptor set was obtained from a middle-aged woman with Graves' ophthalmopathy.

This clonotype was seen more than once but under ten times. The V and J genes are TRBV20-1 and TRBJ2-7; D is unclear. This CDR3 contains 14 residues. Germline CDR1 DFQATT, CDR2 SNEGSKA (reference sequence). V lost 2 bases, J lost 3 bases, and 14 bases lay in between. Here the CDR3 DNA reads TGCAGTGCTAGACTACTCGACATCGACTACGAGCAGTACTTC. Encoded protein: CSARLLDIDYEQYF.

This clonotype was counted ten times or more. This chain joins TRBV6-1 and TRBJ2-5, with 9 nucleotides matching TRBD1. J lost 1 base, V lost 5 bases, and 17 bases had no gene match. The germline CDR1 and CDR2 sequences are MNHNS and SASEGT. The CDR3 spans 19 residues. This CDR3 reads CASSPTGDRVWNVQETQYF. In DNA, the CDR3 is TGTGCCAGCAGTCCCACCGGGGACAGGGTATGGAATGTCCAAGAGACCCAGTACTTC.

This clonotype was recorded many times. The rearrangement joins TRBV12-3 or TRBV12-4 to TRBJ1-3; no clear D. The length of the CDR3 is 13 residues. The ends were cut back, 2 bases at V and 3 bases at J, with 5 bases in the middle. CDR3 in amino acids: CASSLMDGNTIYF. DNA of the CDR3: TGTGCCAGCAGTTTAATGGATGGAAACACCATATATTTT.

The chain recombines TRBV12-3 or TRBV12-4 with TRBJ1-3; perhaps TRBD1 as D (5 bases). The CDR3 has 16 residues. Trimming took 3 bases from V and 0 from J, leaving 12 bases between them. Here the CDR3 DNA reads TGTGCCAGCAGTTTTTTGGGGGATTACTCTGGAAACACCATATATTTT. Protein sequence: CASSFLGDYSGNTIYF.

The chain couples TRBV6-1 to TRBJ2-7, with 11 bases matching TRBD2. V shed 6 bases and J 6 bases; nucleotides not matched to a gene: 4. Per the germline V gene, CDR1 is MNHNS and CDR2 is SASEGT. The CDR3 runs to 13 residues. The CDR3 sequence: CASSPGTSGEQYF. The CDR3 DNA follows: TGTGCCAGCAGCCCCGGGACTAGCGGCGAGCAGTACTTC.

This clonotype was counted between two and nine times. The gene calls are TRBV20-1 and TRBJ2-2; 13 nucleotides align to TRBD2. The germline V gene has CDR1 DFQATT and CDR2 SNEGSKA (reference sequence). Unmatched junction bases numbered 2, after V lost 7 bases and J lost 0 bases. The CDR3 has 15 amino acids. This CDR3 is CSGTSGSANTGELFF. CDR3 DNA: TGCAGTGGGACTAGCGGGAGCGCGAACACCGGGGAGCTGTTTTTT.

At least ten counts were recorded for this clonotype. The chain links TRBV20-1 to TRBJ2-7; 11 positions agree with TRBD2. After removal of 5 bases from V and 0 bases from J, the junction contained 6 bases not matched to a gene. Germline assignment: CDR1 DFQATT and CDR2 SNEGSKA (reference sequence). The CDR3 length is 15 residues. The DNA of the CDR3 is TGCAGTGCTTGGCCGACTAGCGGGACCTCCTACGAGCAGTACTTC. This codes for CSAWPTSGTSYEQYF.

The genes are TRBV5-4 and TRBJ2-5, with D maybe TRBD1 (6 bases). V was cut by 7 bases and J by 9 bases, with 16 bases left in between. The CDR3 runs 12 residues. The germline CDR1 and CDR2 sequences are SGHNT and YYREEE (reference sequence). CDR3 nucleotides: TGTGCCAGCGGAATGGGGGCGTCGGCCCAGTACTTC. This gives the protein CASGMGASAQYF. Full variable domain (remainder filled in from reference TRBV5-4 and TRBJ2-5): ETGVTQSPTHLIKTRGQQVTLRCSSQSGHNTVSWYQQALGQGPQFIFQYYREEENGRGNFPPRFSGLQFPNYSSELNVNALELDDSALYLCASGMGASAQYFGPGTRLLVL.

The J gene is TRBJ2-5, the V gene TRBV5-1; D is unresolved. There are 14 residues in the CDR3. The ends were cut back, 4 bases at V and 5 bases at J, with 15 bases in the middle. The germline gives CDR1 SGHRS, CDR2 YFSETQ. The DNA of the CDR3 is TGCGCCAGCAGCAAGGACCAGATTGGGGAGACCCAGTACTTC. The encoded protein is CASSKDQIGETQYF.

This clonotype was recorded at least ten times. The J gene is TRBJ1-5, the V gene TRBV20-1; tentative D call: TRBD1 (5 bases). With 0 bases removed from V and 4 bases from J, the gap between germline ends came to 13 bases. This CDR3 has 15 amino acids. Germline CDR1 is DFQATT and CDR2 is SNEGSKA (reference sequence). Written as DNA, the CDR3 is TGCAGTGCTAGAGATCGGAGGACACCGAATCAGCCCCAGCATTTT. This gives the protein CSARDRRTPNQPQHF.

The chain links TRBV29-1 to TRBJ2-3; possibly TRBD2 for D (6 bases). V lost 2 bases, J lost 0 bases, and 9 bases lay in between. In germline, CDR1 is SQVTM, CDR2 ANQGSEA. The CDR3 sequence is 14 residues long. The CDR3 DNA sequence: TGCAGCGTTGAAAGGACTAAAAGCACAGATACGCAGTATTTT. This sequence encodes CSVERTKSTDTQYF.

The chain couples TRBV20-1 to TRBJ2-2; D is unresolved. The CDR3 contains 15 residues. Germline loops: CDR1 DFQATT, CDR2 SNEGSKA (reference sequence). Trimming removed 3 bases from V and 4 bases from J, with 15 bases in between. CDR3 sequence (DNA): TGCAGTGCTAGTTCCAGGCTAGGCGGCACCGGGGAGCTGTTTTTT. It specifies CSASSRLGGTGELFF.

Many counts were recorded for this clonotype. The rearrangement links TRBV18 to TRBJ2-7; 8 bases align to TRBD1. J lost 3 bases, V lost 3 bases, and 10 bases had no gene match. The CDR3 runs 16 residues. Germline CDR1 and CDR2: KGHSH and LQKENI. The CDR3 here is CASSPMTGTGDYEQYF. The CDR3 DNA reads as TGTGCCAGCTCACCCATGACCGGGACAGGAGACTACGAGCAGTACTTC.